The 7 T cell receptor beta chains listed next were all sequenced from one sample in a study of HIV-infected children after antiretroviral therapy interruption. Unique molecular identifiers were included in an RNA-based 3' RACE TCR library. TCRdb recomputed calls from the 3' RACE reads with MiXCR, one row per CDR3 protein. The table has about 89,000 distinct CDR3 sequences, less than 7% seen once. The treatment is: PENTA 11 planned treatment interruption arm or continuous ART arm. Sequences were derived from CD45RA+ CD4+ T cells from PBMCs, pooled from several time points, sampled from a donor given antiretroviral therapy, either interrupted or continuous. Regarding subset: naive CD4+ CD45RA+ CD45RO- T cells. The receptors derive from a pool of human donors with HIV.

This chain connects TRBV5-1 to TRBJ2-7, with TRBD1 identical over 7 bases. The CDR3 has 14 residues. Trimming at V came to 0 bases and at J to 4 bases, leaving 4 bases not matched to a gene. CDR1 is SGHRS, CDR2 YFSETQ, per germline. CDR3 sequence: CASSLGSRGYEQYF. The CDR3 DNA follows: TGCGCCAGCAGCTTGGGATCCAGGGGGTACGAGCAGTACTTC.

This clonotype has more than one count but fewer than ten. The chain joins TRBV3-1 to TRBJ2-1; the D is unclear. Trimming took off 0 bases at V and 2 bases at J, with 11 bases between the two ends. The CDR3 has 16 residues. Germline V gene lookup returns CDR1 LGHDT and CDR2 YNNKEL (reference sequence). The CDR3 region is CASSQDIQVPYNEQFF. In DNA form, the CDR3 reads TGTGCCAGCAGCCAAGATATCCAGGTCCCCTACAATGAGCAGTTCTTC.

This clonotype has just one count. Since the CDR3 does not end with the conserved phenylalanine or tryptophan, this likely comes from a read error. Because the CDR3's place on the DNA is in doubt, the DNA is left out and the CDR3 is given as listed by TCRdb. This chain uses TRBV6-6 with TRBJ1-1; the table assigns TRBD1, which was not confirmed against the DNA. Termini included, the CDR3 measures 13 amino acids. Germline V CDR1 and CDR2: MNHNY, SVGAGI (reference sequence). Here the CDR3 reads CASSNTGGGYPTS.

As regards this clonotype: This may be a read error, as it is one base from a much larger clone. The V gene is TRBV7-8, the J gene TRBJ1-2; D not resolved. CDR1 SGHVS and CDR2 FQNEAQ come from the germline V gene. V shed 3 bases and J shed 3 bases, with 8 bases lying between them. The CDR3 consists of 13 residues. The CDR3 reads CASSLQTYYGYTF. The CDR3 DNA reads as TGTGCCAGCAGCTTGCAAACTTACTATGGCTACACCTTC.

The chain carries TRBV29-1 and TRBJ2-7, with D uncertain. In germline, CDR1 is SQVTM, CDR2 ANQGSEA. The CDR3 is 12 residues long. Trimming left V 4 bases short and J 5 bases short, with 12 bases between. In DNA form, the CDR3 reads TGCAGCGTTGTGGCAGGTCTCAACGAGCAGTACTTC. Amino acid sequence: CSVVAGLNEQYF.

The chain joins TRBV27 to TRBJ1-4; 9 bases align to TRBD1. CDR3 size: 14 residues. With V trimmed by 3 bases and J by 7 bases, 3 bases remained unmatched. Germline V gene sequence: CDR1 MNHEY, CDR2 SMNVEV (reference sequence). DNA of the CDR3: TGTGCCAGCAGTTTCGGGGACAGGGTTGAAAAACTGTTTTTT. This sequence encodes CASSFGDRVEKLFF.

This clonotype was seen ten or more times. J is TRBJ2-3 and V is TRBV12-3 or TRBV12-4; D might be TRBD2 (5 bases). This CDR3 region has 15 residues. V was trimmed by 3 bases and J by 2 bases, leaving 12 bases between them. The CDR3 DNA is TGTGCCAGCAGTTTTGGAGGACTTGCCACAGATACGCAGTATTTT. Its protein product is CASSFGGLATDTQYF.